Listed below are T cell receptor beta chains from one sample, sequenced in a study of T-cell reconstitution after alpha-beta-depleted transplantation in children. TCRdb fed the PCR reads into MiXCR, producing one record per CDR3 protein. The repertoire holds 200,000 or so distinct CDR3 sequences, with about 6.6% as singletons. Sequences were derived from PBMCs, sampled before TCRalphabeta/CD19-depleted stem cell transplant. These receptors originate from a boy between 2 and 15 years old with acute lymphoblastic leukemia, due to receive a stem cell transplant. Both conserved end residues are part of each CDR3. A D gene is named only where the DNA matches it firmly. Expanded clones are given a class, and other clones once, few, many or no size at all.

NA	TRBJ2-7	TRBV24-1	many	CATSDRGVVNEQYF	TGTGCCACCAGTGATCGGGGTGTGGTTAACGAGCAGTACTTC
TRBD1	TRBJ1-6	TRBV12-3/TRBV12-4	many	CASSSRDRGRNSPLHF	TGTGCCAGCAGTTCCCGGGACAGGGGCCGCAATTCACCCCTCCACTTT
NA	TRBJ1-5	TRBV7-2	NA	CASSLVGGADQPQHF	TGTGCCAGCAGCTTAGTCGGGGGCGCCGATCAGCCCCAGCATTTT
NA	TRBJ2-7	TRBV3-1	many	CASSQAPSDEQYF	TGTGCCAGCAGCCAAGCCCCTAGCGACGAGCAGTACTTC
NA	TRBJ1-5	TRBV21-1	many	CASSKKGVYQPQHF	TGTGCCAGCAGCAAGAAGGGGGTCTATCAGCCCCAGCATTTT
NA	TRBJ1-1	TRBV28	many	CASIIGTANTEAFF	TGTGCCAGCATTATAGGGACCGCGAACACTGAAGCTTTCTTT
NA	TRBJ1-2	TRBV7-2	NA	CASSLTVLGYTF	TGTGCCAGCAGCTTGACGGTTCTTGGCTACACCTTC
NA	TRBJ1-5	TRBV28	many	CASSLVPGRNQPQHF	TGTGCCAGCAGTTTGGTGCCAGGGCGCAATCAGCCCCAGCATTTT
TRBD1	TRBJ1-3	TRBV12-3/TRBV12-4	many	CASSFLTTGAGNTIYF	TGTGCCAGCAGTTTCTTGACAACAGGGGCTGGAAACACCATATATTTT
NA	TRBJ2-7	TRBV7-2	NA	CASSLAYVSDEQYF	TGTGCCAGCAGCTTAGCCTATGTGTCGGACGAGCAGTACTTC
NA	TRBJ1-5	TRBV20-1	few	CSANVPGRGNQPQHF	TGCAGTGCTAATGTTCCAGGAAGAGGCAATCAGCCCCAGCATTTT
NA	TRBJ1-2	TRBV30	NA	CAGESGRTNGYTF	TGTGCCGGGGAATCAGGGCGAACGAATGGCTACACCTTC
NA	TRBJ2-7	TRBV27	NA	CASSLQGFHREQYF	TGTGCCAGCAGTTTACAGGGATTCCATCGAGAGCAGTACTTC
NA	TRBJ1-1	TRBV24-1	many	CATSDSQGRLAFF	TGTGCCACCAGTGATTCACAGGGAAGGTTGGCTTTCTTT
TRBD2	TRBJ2-1	TRBV20-1	few	CSARFLLAGGTNEQFF	TGCAGTGCTAGATTCCTCCTAGCGGGGGGCACTAATGAGCAGTTCTTC
TRBD1	TRBJ2-7	TRBV15	many	CATSRDRRGQFSYEQYF	TGTGCCACCAGCAGAGATCGTAGGGGACAGTTTTCCTACGAGCAGTACTTC
TRBD1	TRBJ2-5	TRBV20-1	few	CSAGGTGILETQYF	TGCAGTGCAGGGGGGACAGGGATCTTAGAGACCCAGTACTTC
TRBD2	TRBJ2-1	TRBV7-8	many	CASSPFHGGENNEQFF	TGTGCCAGCAGCCCGTTTCACGGGGGGGAAAACAATGAGCAGTTCTTC
TRBD1	TRBJ2-7	TRBV5-5	many	CASSLSGTEVYEQYF	TGTGCCAGCAGCTTGTCGGGGACAGAAGTATACGAGCAGTACTTC
NA	TRBJ2-3	TRBV12-3/TRBV12-4	many	CASMGDTQYF	TGTGCCAGCATGGGGGATACGCAGTATTTT
NA	TRBJ2-7	TRBV5-1	few	CASSPSSRDEQYF	TGCGCCAGCAGCCCATCGAGTCGGGACGAGCAGTACTTC
TRBD1	TRBJ2-4	TRBV6-2/TRBV6-3	few	CASSVNRQGNYIQYF	TGTGCCAGCAGCGTAAATCGACAGGGTAATTACATTCAGTACTTC
TRBD1	TRBJ1-2	TRBV25-1	NA	CASSDSGQGYGYTF	TGTGCCAGCAGTGACTCGGGACAGGGGTATGGCTACACCTTC
NA	TRBJ2-7	TRBV29-1	NA	CSVRSLGWDEQYF	TGCAGCGTCCGATCCTTGGGGTGGGACGAGCAGTACTTC
NA	TRBJ2-5	TRBV30	many	CAWATQETQYF	TGTGCCTGGGCCACACAAGAGACCCAGTACTTC
NA	TRBJ2-1	TRBV28	many	CASSLAIPYNEQFF	TGTGCCAGCAGTTTAGCGATTCCCTACAATGAGCAGTTCTTC
NA	TRBJ1-1	TRBV4-3	NA	CASSQKFIGRVTEAFF	TGCGCCAGCAGCCAAAAGTTCATCGGCAGAGTCACTGAAGCTTTCTTT
NA	TRBJ2-7	TRBV7-2	few	CASSLMGSSYEQYF	TGTGCCAGCAGCTTAATGGGGAGCTCCTACGAGCAGTACTTC
TRBD1	TRBJ1-6	TRBV20-1	few	CSARAPGQGEGPSDF	TGCAGTGCTAGAGCTCCTGGACAGGGTGAGGGCCCTTCGGACTTT
NA	TRBJ1-2	TRBV6-2/TRBV6-3	NA	CASKHPDGAYGYTF	TGTGCCAGCAAGCACCCCGACGGAGCCTATGGCTACACCTTC
TRBD2	TRBJ2-2	TRBV5-5	many	CASSFTGGDDTGELFF	TGTGCCAGCAGCTTCACGGGAGGGGACGACACCGGGGAGCTGTTTTTT
NA	TRBJ2-5	TRBV7-9	NA	CAVLFLIADTGETQYF	TGTGCCGTCCTTTTCCTTATAGCCGATACGGGGGAGACCCAGTACTTC
TRBD2	TRBJ2-7	TRBV5-6	many	CASSWGGSYEQYF	TGTGCCAGCAGCTGGGGGGGCTCCTACGAGCAGTACTTC
NA	TRBJ2-3	TRBV7-2	many	CASSSDSPDTQYF	TGTGCCAGCAGCTCCGACAGCCCAGATACGCAGTATTTT
NA	TRBJ2-4	TRBV28	NA	CASSPSGTIAGIQYF	TGTGCCAGCAGTCCCTCCGGGACAATAGCAGGCATTCAGTACTTC
NA	TRBJ2-5	TRBV15	many	CATSRENPRQFLYF	TGTGCCACCAGCAGAGAAAACCCCAGACAGTTCCTATACTTC
NA	TRBJ2-3	TRBV5-1	many	CASSPGGGASTDTQYF	TGCGCCAGCAGCCCCGGTGGAGGGGCTAGCACAGATACGCAGTATTTT
TRBD1	TRBJ2-1	TRBV6-1	many	CASSDLPDREEFF	TGTGCCAGCAGTGATTTACCGGACAGGGAGGAGTTCTTC
TRBD1	TRBJ1-6	TRBV10-3	few	CAIREGANSPLHF	TGTGCCATCAGAGAGGGGGCAAATTCACCCCTCCACTTT
NA	TRBJ2-7	TRBV28	many	CASSLEEAHEQYF	TGTGCCAGCAGTTTAGAGGAGGCCCACGAGCAGTACTTC
NA	TRBJ2-5	TRBV20-1	many	CSAPGAGETETQYF	TGCAGTGCTCCGGGGGCGGGAGAGACGGAGACCCAGTACTTC